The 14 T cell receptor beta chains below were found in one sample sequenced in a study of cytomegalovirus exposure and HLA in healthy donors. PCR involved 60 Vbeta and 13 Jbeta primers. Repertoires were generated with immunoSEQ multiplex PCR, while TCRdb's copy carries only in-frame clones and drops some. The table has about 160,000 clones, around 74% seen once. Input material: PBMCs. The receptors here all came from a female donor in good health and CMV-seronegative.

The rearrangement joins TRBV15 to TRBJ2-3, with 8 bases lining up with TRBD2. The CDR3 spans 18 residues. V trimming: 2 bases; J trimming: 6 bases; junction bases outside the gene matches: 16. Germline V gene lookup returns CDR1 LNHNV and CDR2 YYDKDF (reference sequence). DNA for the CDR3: TGTGCCACCAGCAGACCCCGGCCCGAAGCGGGGGCTCGGGATACGCAGTATTTT. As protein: CATSRPRPEAGARDTQYF.

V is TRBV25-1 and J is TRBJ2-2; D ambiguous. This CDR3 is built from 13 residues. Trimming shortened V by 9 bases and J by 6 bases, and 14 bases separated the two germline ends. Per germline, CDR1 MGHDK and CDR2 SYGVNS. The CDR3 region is CASSGPGPGELFF. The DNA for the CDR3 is TGTGCCAGTTCAGGCCCTGGCCCCGGGGAGCTGTTTTTT.

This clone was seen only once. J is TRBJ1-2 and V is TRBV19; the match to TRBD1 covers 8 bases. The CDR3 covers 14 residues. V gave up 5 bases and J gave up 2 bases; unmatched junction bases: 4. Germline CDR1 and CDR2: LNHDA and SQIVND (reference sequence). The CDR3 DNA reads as TGTGCCAGTAGTGCCCGGACAGGGAACTATGGCTACACCTTC. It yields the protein CASSARTGNYGYTF. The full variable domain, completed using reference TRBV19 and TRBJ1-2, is DGGITQSPKYLFRKEGQNVTLSCEQNLNHDAMYWYRQDPGQGLRLIYYSQIVNDFQKGDIAEGYSVSREKKESFPLTVTSAQKNPTAFYLCASSARTGNYGYTFGSGTRLTVV.

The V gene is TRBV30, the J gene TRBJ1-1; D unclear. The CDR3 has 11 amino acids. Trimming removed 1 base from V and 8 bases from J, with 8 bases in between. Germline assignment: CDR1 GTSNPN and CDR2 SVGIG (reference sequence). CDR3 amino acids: CAWSARAEAFF. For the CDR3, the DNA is TGTGCCTGGAGTGCGAGGGCCGAAGCTTTCTTT.

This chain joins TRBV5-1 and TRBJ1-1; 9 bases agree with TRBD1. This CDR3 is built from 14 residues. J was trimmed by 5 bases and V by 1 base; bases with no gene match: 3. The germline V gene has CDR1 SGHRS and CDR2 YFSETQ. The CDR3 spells CASSLTGGRTEAFF. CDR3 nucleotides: TGCGCCAGCAGCTTGACAGGGGGCCGGACTGAAGCTTTCTTT.

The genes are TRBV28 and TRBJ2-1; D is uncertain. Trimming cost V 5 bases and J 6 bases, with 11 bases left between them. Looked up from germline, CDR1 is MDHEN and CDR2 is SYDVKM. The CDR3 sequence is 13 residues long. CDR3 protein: CASSVPSGNEQFF. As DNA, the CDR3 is TGTGCCAGCAGTGTACCGTCCGGCAATGAGCAGTTCTTC.

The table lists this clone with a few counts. Written as DNA, the CDR3 is TGTGCCACCAGCAGAGCCGTGACAGGGCGTAGTGATCAGCCCCAGCATTTT. Amino acids: CATSRAVTGRSDQPQHF. J is TRBJ1-5 and V is TRBV15; TRBD1 matches at 7 bases. The CDR3 runs 17 residues. Germline CDR1 and CDR2: LNHNV and YYDKDF (reference sequence). Trimming removed 1 base from V and 5 bases from J; junction bases left unmatched: 11.

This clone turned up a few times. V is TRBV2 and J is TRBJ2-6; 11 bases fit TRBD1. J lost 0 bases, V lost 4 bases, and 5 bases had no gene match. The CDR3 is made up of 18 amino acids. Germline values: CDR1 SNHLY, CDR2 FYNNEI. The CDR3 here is CASSVSGTGGSGANVLTF. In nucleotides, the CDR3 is TGTGCCAGCAGTGTTTCCGGGACAGGGGGCTCTGGGGCCAACGTCCTGACTTTC.

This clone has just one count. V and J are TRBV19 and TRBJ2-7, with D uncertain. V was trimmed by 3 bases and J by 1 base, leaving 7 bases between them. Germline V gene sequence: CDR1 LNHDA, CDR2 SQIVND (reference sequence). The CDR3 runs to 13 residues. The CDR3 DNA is TGTGCCAGTAGTATGAGGCAGTCCTACGAGCAGTACTTC. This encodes CASSMRQSYEQYF. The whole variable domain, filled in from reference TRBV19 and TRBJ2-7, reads DGGITQSPKYLFRKEGQNVTLSCEQNLNHDAMYWYRQDPGQGLRLIYYSQIVNDFQKGDIAEGYSVSREKKESFPLTVTSAQKNPTAFYLCASSMRQSYEQYFGPGTRLTVT.

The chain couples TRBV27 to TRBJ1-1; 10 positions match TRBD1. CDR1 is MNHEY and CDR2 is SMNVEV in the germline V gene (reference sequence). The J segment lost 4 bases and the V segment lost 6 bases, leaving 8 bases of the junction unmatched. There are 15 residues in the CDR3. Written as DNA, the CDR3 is TGTGCCAGCAGCACGACAGGGGGCCGGGGCACTGAAGCTTTCTTT. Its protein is CASSTTGGRGTEAFF.

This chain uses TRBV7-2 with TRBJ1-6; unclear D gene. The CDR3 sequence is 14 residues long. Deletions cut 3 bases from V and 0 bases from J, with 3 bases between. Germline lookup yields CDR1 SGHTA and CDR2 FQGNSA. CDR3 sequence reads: CASSFSSYNSPLHF. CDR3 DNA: TGTGCCAGCAGCTTCAGCTCCTATAATTCACCCCTCCACTTT.

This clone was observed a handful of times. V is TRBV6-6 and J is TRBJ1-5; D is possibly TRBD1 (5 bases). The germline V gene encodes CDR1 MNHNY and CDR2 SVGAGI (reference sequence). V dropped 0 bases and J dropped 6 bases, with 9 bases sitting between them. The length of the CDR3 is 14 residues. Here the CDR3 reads CASSYSGGGQPQHF. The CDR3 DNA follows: TGTGCCAGCAGTTACTCGGGGGGAGGTCAGCCCCAGCATTTT.

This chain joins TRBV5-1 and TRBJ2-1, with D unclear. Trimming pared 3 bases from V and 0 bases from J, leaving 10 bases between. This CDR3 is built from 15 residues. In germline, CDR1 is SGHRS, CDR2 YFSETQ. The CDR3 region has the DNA TGCGCCAGCAGCTGGGCCCCCTCCTCCTACAATGAGCAGTTCTTC. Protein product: CASSWAPSSYNEQFF.

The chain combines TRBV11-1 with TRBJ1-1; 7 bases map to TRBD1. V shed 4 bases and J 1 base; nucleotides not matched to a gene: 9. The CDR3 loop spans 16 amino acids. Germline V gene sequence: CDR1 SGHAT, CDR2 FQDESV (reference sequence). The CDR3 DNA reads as TGTGCCAGCAGCTCAGCTACCGGGACAGCGAACACTGAAGCTTTCTTT. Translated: CASSSATGTANTEAFF. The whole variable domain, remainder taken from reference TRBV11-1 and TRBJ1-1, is EAEVAQSPRYKITEKSQAVAFWCDPISGHATLYWYRQILGQGPELLVQFQDESVVDDSQLPKDRFSAERLKGVDSTLKIQPAELGDSAMYLCASSSATGTANTEAFFGQGTRLTVV.